Each of the 32 T cell receptor beta chains below was sequenced from the same sample in a study of human T cells and chemical hapten exposure. TCRdb reanalysed the RACE reads using MiXCR and keeps one entry per CDR3 protein. Of about 250,000 distinct CDR3 sequences in the sample, around 7.7% were seen once. Time point indicated: pre-sensitization, week 0. The sample's treatment: therapeutic diphenylcyclopropenone sensitization with weekly scalp DPC. This specimen consisted of whole blood, obtained in connection with sensitization to the hapten diphenylcyclopropenone (DPC). Receptors were obtained from a man aged 18 to 29 with alopecia areata. Some clones in this sample may be carry-over from other donors' samples.

The chain links TRBV4-3 to TRBJ1-1; D not resolved. The CDR3 consists of 14 residues. CDR1 and CDR2 (germline): LGHNA, YSLEER. V gave up 4 bases and J gave up 0 bases, with 9 bases separating them. The CDR3 reads CASSPSLLNTEAFF. The CDR3 bases are TGCGCCAGCAGCCCCAGTCTCCTGAACACTGAAGCTTTCTTT.

This clonotype came up a few times. The J gene is TRBJ1-1, the V gene TRBV12-3 or TRBV12-4; possibly TRBD1 for D (5 bases). This CDR3 contains 13 residues. Trimming took off 6 bases at V and 4 bases at J, with 12 bases between the two ends. CDR3 amino acids: CASRRAGITEAFF. CDR3 coding DNA: TGTGCCAGCAGGCGGGCAGGGATCACTGAAGCTTTCTTT.

The chain combines TRBV6-2 or TRBV6-3 with TRBJ2-4; D remains unclear. V was pared by 7 bases and J by 0 bases, with 13 bases between. The CDR3 has 15 residues. Germline V gene sequence: CDR1 MNHEY, CDR2 SVGEGT. CDR3 region: CASKQDRLAKNIQYF. The CDR3 DNA follows: TGTGCCAGCAAACAAGATCGCCTAGCCAAAAACATTCAGTACTTC.

The chain joins TRBV10-3 to TRBJ2-7; 7 bases agree with TRBD1. Germline lookup yields CDR1 ENHRY and CDR2 SYGVKD. Losses at the gene ends were 8 bases for V and 0 bases for J; bases not matched to a gene: 4. This CDR3 is built from 13 residues. For the CDR3, the DNA is TGTGCCATCGGCCCAGGGGGCTCCTACGAGCAGTACTTC. Protein: CAIGPGGSYEQYF.

This clonotype was found many times. The chain joins TRBV6-5 to TRBJ2-1, with TRBD1 identical over 7 bases. CDR3 length equals 16 residues. The V gene end was trimmed by 5 bases and the J gene end by 0 bases; junction bases not matched to a gene: 7. The germline V gene encodes CDR1 MNHEY and CDR2 SVGAGI. Written as DNA, the CDR3 is TGTGCCAGCAGTGAGCCCGGGACAGTCTCCTACAATGAGCAGTTCTTC. Amino acids: CASSEPGTVSYNEQFF.

J is TRBJ1-2 and V is TRBV7-2; 8 bases align to TRBD1. Trimming took 6 bases from V and 6 from J; bases not matched to a gene: 3. CDR1 is SGHTA, CDR2 FQGNSA, per germline. The CDR3 runs 12 residues. The CDR3 coding sequence is TGTGCCAGCAGACCAGGGGGCAATGGCTACACCTTC. Translated: CASRPGGNGYTF.

This sequence joins TRBV19 and TRBJ1-5; D not certain. The CDR3 runs 16 residues. The germline V gene encodes CDR1 LNHDA and CDR2 SQIVND (reference sequence). Trimming left V 3 bases short and J 4 bases short, with 16 bases between. The CDR3 DNA sequence: TGTGCCAGTAGTATGATTTGGCAGGCTGGGAATCAGCCCCAGCATTTT. It is translated as CASSMIWQAGNQPQHF.

This clonotype was seen a few times. The gene calls are TRBV6-2 or TRBV6-3 and TRBJ1-4; D is ambiguous. The CDR3 spans 15 residues. The germline CDR1 and CDR2 sequences are MNHEY and SVGEGT. With 7 bases removed from V and 0 bases from J, the gap between germline ends came to 12 bases. CDR3 coding DNA: TGTGCCAGCACGTCCGGGGTGGCAACTAATGAAAAACTGTTTTTT. Translated, it gives CASTSGVATNEKLFF.

This clonotype was picked up a small number of times. The chain combines TRBV4-3 with TRBJ2-1, with no clear D. CDR3 length: 15 amino acids. Germline CDR1 reads LGHNA; CDR2 reads YSLEER. The germline V and J ends were trimmed by 0 bases and 5 bases, with 11 bases remaining between them. The CDR3 DNA reads as TGCGCCAGCAGCCAAGATAGAAACAGCCACAATGAGCAGTTCTTC. It specifies CASSQDRNSHNEQFF.

The chain uses TRBV5-6 and TRBJ2-7; no clear D. The CDR3 is 14 residues long. V lost 0 bases and J 3 bases, leaving 10 bases between the germline ends. Germline-derived CDR1 and CDR2 are SGHDT and YYEEEE. CDR3: CASSLAFQYYEQYV. CDR3 bases: TGTGCCAGCAGCTTGGCATTCCAATACTACGAGCAGTACGTC.

This clonotype was observed many times. A read error may account for a junction end that differs from germline. The chain employs TRBV20-1 and TRBJ1-2; D gene uncertain. Germline V gene sequence: CDR1 DFQATT, CDR2 SNEGSKA (reference sequence). There are 12 residues in the CDR3. The CDR3 protein is CSAATLNYGYTF. In DNA form, the CDR3 reads TGCAGTGCTGCGACCTTAAACTATGGCTACACCTTT.

This clonotype turned up a few times. The rearrangement uses TRBV14 and TRBJ1-1, with D possibly TRBD1 on 6 matching bases. The CDR3 has 14 amino acids. Between the trimmed V and J ends, which lost 4 bases and 5 bases, there was a span of 14 bases. CDR1 is SGHDN and CDR2 is FVKESK in the germline V gene. The CDR3 sequence is CASSRTGSRTEAFF. The CDR3 DNA reads TGTGCCAGCAGCCGCACAGGGTCGCGGACTGAAGCTTTCTTT. The entire variable domain, with the rest obtained from reference TRBV14 and TRBJ1-1, is as follows: EAGVTQFPSHSVIEKGQTVTLRCDPISGHDNLYWYRRVMGKEIKFLLHFVKESKQDESGMPNNRFLAERTGGTYSTLKVQPAELEDSGVYFCASSRTGSRTEAFFGQGTRLTVV.

This clonotype was detected ten times or more. The rearrangement uses TRBV7-9 and TRBJ2-5; perhaps D is TRBD1 or TRBD2 (6 bases each). The CDR3 length is 16 residues. CDR1 is SEHNR, CDR2 FQNEAQ, per germline (reference sequence). The V and J ends lost 1 base and 3 bases respectively, with 15 bases between them. The CDR3 nucleotides are TGTGCCAGCAGCTTAGTTATCGGGGGCCTGGAAGAGACCCAGTACTTC. It codes for CASSLVIGGLEETQYF.

The chain combines TRBV4-1 with TRBJ2-7, with D maybe TRBD2 (5 bases). Deletions cut 0 bases from V and 3 bases from J, with 9 bases between. The CDR3 consists of 14 residues. CDR1 MGHRA and CDR2 YSYEKL come from the germline V gene. DNA of the CDR3: TGCGCCAGCAGCCAAGATCGTGGGAGCTACGAGCAGTACGTC. Its translation: CASSQDRGSYEQYV.

This chain links TRBV7-2 with TRBJ1-3, with D perhaps TRBD1 (6 bases). V shed 1 base and J shed 4 bases, with 17 bases lying between them. The CDR3 extends over 17 amino acids. CDR1 is SGHTA, CDR2 FQGNSA, per germline. The chain's CDR3 is CASSLETGRVAGNTIYF. DNA for the CDR3: TGTGCCAGCAGCTTAGAAACAGGGAGGGTGGCGGGAAACACCATATATTTT.

Note on this clonotype: A much larger clone differs from this one at a single base, so this may be a read error. J is TRBJ2-5 and V is TRBV5-5; 7 bases match TRBD1. This CDR3 contains 17 residues. The germline CDR1 and CDR2 sequences are SGHKS and YYEKEE (reference sequence). The CDR3 spells CVSSFAGTELQEKSQYF. Written as DNA, the CDR3 is TGTGTCAGCAGCTTCGCCGGGACAGAGCTACAAGAGAAGTCCCAGTACTTC.

This clonotype came up a few times. The rearrangement links TRBV20-1 to TRBJ1-4, with 9 bases fitting TRBD1. Per germline, CDR1 DFQATT and CDR2 SNEGSKA (reference sequence). V gave up 1 base and J gave up 8 bases; unmatched junction bases: 2. The CDR3 totals 13 residues. The CDR3 DNA sequence: TGCAGTGCTAGAGTTGGGACAGGGGAAAAACTGTTTTTT. Its protein product is CSARVGTGEKLFF.

CDR3 nucleotide sequence: TGTGCCAGCAGCTTTGGATGGGGGGACTCGAATGAGCAGTTCTTC. The encoded protein is CASSFGWGDSNEQFF. The chain employs TRBV5-6 and TRBJ2-1; a weak D match, TRBD2 (6 bases). This CDR3 contains 15 residues. Germline V lookup: CDR1 SGHDT, CDR2 YYEEEE. Deletions cut 2 bases from V and 7 bases from J, with 16 bases between. The full variable domain, in which reference TRBV5-6 and TRBJ2-1 provide the parts outside the CDR3, is DAGVTQSPTHLIKTRGQQVTLRCSPKSGHDTVSWYQQALGQGPQFIFQYYEEEERQRGNFPDRFSGHQFPNYSSELNVNALLLGDSALYLCASSFGWGDSNEQFFGPGTRLTVL.

This clonotype was seen only a few times. Here the CDR3 reads CASSPRQDIQYF. In DNA, the CDR3 is TGTGCCAGCAGCCCACGACAGGACATTCAGTACTTC. The rearrangement links TRBV6-1 to TRBJ2-4; maybe TRBD1 (6 bases). V dropped 6 bases and J dropped 8 bases, with 11 bases sitting between them. From germline, CDR1 is MNHNS and CDR2 SASEGT. This CDR3 is built from 12 residues.

The genes are TRBV6-1 and TRBJ2-7; D not resolved. The CDR3 contains 12 residues. Per germline, CDR1 MNHNS and CDR2 SASEGT. Trimming left V 6 bases short and J 1 base short, with 7 bases between. In DNA, the CDR3 is TGTGCCAGCAGGGAAAGTTCCTACGAGCAGTACGTC. Amino acid sequence: CASRESSYEQYV.

The rearrangement links TRBV9 to TRBJ1-4; D is ambiguous. The CDR3 covers 13 residues. Deletions cut 0 bases from V and 7 bases from J, with 7 bases between. The germline gives CDR1 SGDLS, CDR2 YYNGEE. For the CDR3, the DNA is TGTGCCAGCAGCGTAGTGTTAGGTGAAAAACTGTTTTTT. Amino acid sequence: CASSVVLGEKLFF.

This rearrangement joins TRBV11-2 to TRBJ1-5, with no clear D. Trimming removed 4 bases at V and 0 bases at J, with 10 bases between. CDR3 length: 15 amino acids. Per germline, CDR1 SGHAT and CDR2 FQNNGV. In DNA, the CDR3 is TGTGCCAGCAGCTCGGGGTTTTATAGCAATCAGCCCCAGCATTTT. Translation gives CASSSGFYSNQPQHF.

Many counts were recorded for this clonotype. This chain links TRBV28 with TRBJ1-5; 11 bases line up with TRBD1. This CDR3 has 17 residues. In germline, CDR1 is MDHEN, CDR2 SYDVKM. Trimming took 5 bases from V and 1 from J; bases not matched to a gene: 7. The CDR3 loop is CASSGQGAIKSNQPQHF. DNA for the CDR3: TGTGCCAGCAGTGGACAGGGGGCTATTAAAAGCAATCAGCCCCAGCATTTT.

V usage is TRBV4-1 and J usage is TRBJ1-5; the D gene is possibly TRBD1 (6 bases). Germline-derived CDR1 and CDR2 are MGHRA and YSYEKL. V lost 2 bases and J 5 bases, leaving 13 bases between the germline ends. The CDR3 totals 15 residues. In DNA form, the CDR3 reads TGCGCCAGCAGCCAACTGGGGGCGGCGGATCAGCCCCAGCATTTT. As protein: CASSQLGAADQPQHF.

This chain uses TRBV4-1 with TRBJ1-5, with D unclear. In germline, CDR1 is MGHRA, CDR2 YSYEKL. The V end was cut by 5 bases, the J end by 2 bases, with 16 bases between. This CDR3 is built from 16 residues. CDR3 sequence reads: CASSSFREGGNQPQHF. Here the CDR3 DNA reads TGCGCCAGCAGCTCCTTTCGCGAGGGTGGCAATCAGCCCCAGCATTTT.

The chain recombines TRBV18 with TRBJ1-1; D is unresolved. The CDR3 runs to 15 residues. Germline V gene lookup returns CDR1 KGHSH and CDR2 LQKENI. V gave up 2 bases and J gave up 3 bases, with 13 bases separating them. The CDR3 loop is CASSPGPGSDTEAFF. CDR3 nucleotides: TGTGCCAGCTCACCAGGCCCGGGGTCGGACACTGAAGCTTTCTTT.

The chain links TRBV6-1 to TRBJ2-1; TRBD2 is a possible D gene (7 bases). Per germline, CDR1 MNHNS and CDR2 SASEGT. The CDR3 is made up of 15 amino acids. V gave up 9 bases and J gave up 5 bases, with 20 bases separating them. The CDR3 DNA follows: TGTGCCAGTAAAAGGCCGGGGGGCCAGAACAATGAGCAGTTCTTC. It codes for CASKRPGGQNNEQFF.

This clonotype was seen a handful of times. The chain joins TRBV7-2 to TRBJ2-6, with D uncertain. Looked up from germline, CDR1 is SGHTA and CDR2 is FQGNSA. V lost 3 bases, J lost 4 bases, and 7 bases lay in between. CDR3 length: 14 residues. CDR3 bases: TGTGCCAGCAGCTTTCTCCTGGGGGCCAACGTCCTGACTTTC. Its protein is CASSFLLGANVLTF.

The chain joins TRBV6-2 or TRBV6-3 to TRBJ2-1; a possible D gene is TRBD2 (6 bases). This CDR3 region has 16 residues. Germline CDR1 is MNHEY and CDR2 is SVGEGT. Trimming removed 2 bases from V and 5 bases from J, with 16 bases in between. In DNA form, the CDR3 reads TGTGCCAGCAGTTACAACCCCGGGACTTATCACAATGAGCAGTTCTTC. As protein: CASSYNPGTYHNEQFF.

This clonotype was detected many times. The chain combines TRBV20-1 with TRBJ2-2; TRBD1 matches 10 bases. Germline V gene data show CDR1 as DFQATT and CDR2 as SNEGSKA (reference sequence). The CDR3 extends over 16 amino acids. The V segment lost 5 bases and the J segment 4 bases; nucleotides outside the gene matches: 10. The CDR3 DNA reads as TGCAGTGCTCCCCGACAGGGGGCGTTTTTCACCGGGGAGCTGTTTTTT. Translation: CSAPRQGAFFTGELFF.

V usage is TRBV7-3 and J usage is TRBJ1-1; D remains unclear. The germline V gene encodes CDR1 SGHTA and CDR2 FQGTGA. Trimming removed 5 bases at V and 0 bases at J, with 16 bases between. This CDR3 is built from 16 residues. The CDR3 sequence is CASSPHRDTMNTEAFF. DNA of the CDR3: TGTGCCAGCAGCCCACACCGGGATACCATGAACACTGAAGCTTTCTTT.

The table lists this clonotype with a few counts. The J gene is TRBJ2-7, the V gene TRBV6-2 or TRBV6-3; no definite D call. CDR1 is MNHEY, CDR2 SVGEGT, per germline. Deletions cut 0 bases from V and 0 bases from J, with 12 bases between. This CDR3 contains 16 residues. CDR3 loop: CASSYSIGRSSYEQYF. For the CDR3, the DNA is TGTGCCAGCAGTTACTCGATCGGAAGAAGCTCCTACGAGCAGTACTTC.